This is a list of T cell receptor beta chains from one sample in a study of cytomegalovirus exposure and HLA in healthy donors. Measured with immunoSEQ multiplex PCR; TCRdb has only the in-frame clones, and not every one. The table lists 100,000 to 150,000 clones, over 70% of them singletons. Sample: PBMCs. Every receptor here comes from a young man in good health and CMV-seropositive. CDR3s include the opening cysteine and the closing phenylalanine or tryptophan. A D gene is named only where the DNA matches it firmly. Size is omitted from some rows. Given values are once, few, many or a class for expanded clones.

-,TRBV7-2,TRBJ1-5,-,TGTGCCAGCAGCTTAAGTCAGAGGATAGTACAGCCCCAGCATTTT,CASSLSQRIVQPQHF
-,TRBV27,TRBJ1-2,TRBD1,TGTGCCAGCAGTTATTCGACAGGGGGCGACTATGGCTACACCTTC,CASSYSTGGDYGYTF
-,TRBV19,TRBJ2-3,-,TGTGCCAGTAGTATCAGCGTATCTACAGATACGCAGTATTTT,CASSISVSTDTQYF
-,TRBV7-8,TRBJ1-2,-,TGTGCCAGCAGGGACCCAGGGGCCTATGGCTACACCTTC,CASRDPGAYGYTF
-,TRBV9,TRBJ2-4,TRBD1,TGTGCCAGCAGCGTTAGGACAGGGGGCAGCATTCAGTACTTC,CASSVRTGGSIQYF
once,TRBV7-9,TRBJ2-7,TRBD2,TGTGCCAGCAGCTTAGTTAGCGGGAGGTTATACGAGCAGTACTTC,CASSLVSGRLYEQYF
-,TRBV19,TRBJ2-7,TRBD2,TGTGCCAGTAGTACCCTAGCGGAGTCCTACGAGCAGTACTTC,CASSTLAESYEQYF
once,TRBV11-2,TRBJ1-1,TRBD1,TGTGCCAGCAGAATAGACAGGGCCACTGAAGCTTTCTTT,CASRIDRATEAFF
once,TRBV30,TRBJ1-5,TRBD1,TGTGCCTGGAGTCACGTTAGCCGGGACAGGGGATTGGGGGGGCAGCCCCAGCATTTT,CAWSHVSRDRGLGGQPQHF
-,TRBV2,TRBJ2-7,TRBD2,TGTGCCAGCAACCCGGGACTACACAAAAAAAACTACGAGCAGTACTTC,CASNPGLHKKNYEQYF
-,TRBV28,TRBJ1-2,TRBD1,TGTGCCAGCAGTTTTTCGGACAGGGGGCGGGGCTATGGCTACACCTTC,CASSFSDRGRGYGYTF
-,TRBV19,TRBJ1-1,-,TGTGCCAGTAGCCCCGGGGGGGGGAACACTGAAGCTTTCTTT,CASSPGGGNTEAFF
-,TRBV5-4,TRBJ2-1,-,TGTGCCAGCAGCTTGGAATGGGAGGCAAATGAGCAGTTCTTC,CASSLEWEANEQFF
-,TRBV9,TRBJ2-2,-,TGTGCCAGCAGCGTAGAAGGGGAACTGTGGGGGGAGCTGTTTTTT,CASSVEGELWGELFF
-,TRBV5-6,TRBJ2-1,TRBD2,TGTGCCAGCAGCTTGGGTCCTAGCGGGAGGGAGCAGTTCTTC,CASSLGPSGREQFF
-,TRBV7-6,TRBJ2-5,TRBD1,TGTGCCAGCAGCCCTGACAGGGGGTACCAAGAGACCCAGTACTTC,CASSPDRGYQETQYF
-,TRBV19,TRBJ1-2,-,TGTGCCAGTAGTAGGCCTAACTATGGCTACACCTTC,CASSRPNYGYTF
-,TRBV9,TRBJ2-1,TRBD2,TGTGCCAGCAGCCCTTCACCCAGCGGGGGGGCGATCTCACGCTACAATGAGCAGTTCTTC,CASSPSPSGGAISRYNEQFF
few,TRBV6-4,TRBJ2-3,TRBD2,TGTGCCAGCAGTGACTCGGAGCGGGGGAGCACAGATACGCAGTATTTT,CASSDSERGSTDTQYF
-,TRBV4-3,TRBJ2-7,-,TGCGCCAGCAGCCAAGCGGACAGTCTTTCCGAGCAGTACTTC,CASSQADSLSEQYF
few,TRBV6-5,TRBJ1-2,TRBD1,TGTGCCAGCAGTTACTCGCGGACAGGGGGGCTCAGTGGCTACACCTTC,CASSYSRTGGLSGYTF
-,TRBV25-1,TRBJ2-7,TRBD1,TGTGCCAGCAGTGATTCGCGGGACAGGGAGTACGAGCAGTACTTC,CASSDSRDREYEQYF
-,TRBV10-2,TRBJ2-7,TRBD1,TGCGCCAGCAGCCCGACAGGGGCACGGTACGAGCAGTACTTC,CASSPTGARYEQYF
few,TRBV5-6,TRBJ2-1,TRBD1,TGTGCCAGCAGCTACTGGGACAGGTCCGATGAGCAGTTCTTC,CASSYWDRSDEQFF
-,TRBV14,TRBJ1-6,TRBD1,TGTGCCAGCAGCCGACGACAGGGACGGTGGGGGCACGATTCACCCCTCCACTTT,CASSRRQGRWGHDSPLHF
-,TRBV10-1,TRBJ1-2,TRBD1,TGCGCCAGCAGTGACCCAGGACAGGGAAACTATGGCTACACCTTC,CASSDPGQGNYGYTF
-,TRBV2,TRBJ1-1,TRBD1,TGTGCCAGCACTGAACCTACGACAGGGGCGGTTGAAGCTTTCTTT,CASTEPTTGAVEAFF
once,TRBV19,TRBJ1-4,-,TGTGCCAGTAGTATCATGACTCACCCCCCTGGAAAACTGTTTTTT,CASSIMTHPPGKLFF
-,TRBV6-5,TRBJ1-2,TRBD1,TGTGCCAGCAGCCCGAGAGGGGGCCGGTATGGCTACACCTTC,CASSPRGGRYGYTF
-,TRBV7-9,TRBJ1-1,TRBD1,TGTGCCAGCAGTCAACCTCACAGGGGGCACGCTGAAGCTTTCTTT,CASSQPHRGHAEAFF
-,TRBV7-9,TRBJ2-2,-,TGTGCCAGCAGCCTTAGTCGTTGGGCGGGCACCGGGGAGCTGTTTTTT,CASSLSRWAGTGELFF
-,TRBV29-1,TRBJ1-1,-,TGCAGCGTGATACAGGAGAACACTGAAGCTTTCTTT,CSVIQENTEAFF
-,TRBV11-2,TRBJ2-7,TRBD1,TGTGCCAGCAGCTTAGATCTGGGCAGGGGGCTCTACGAGCAGTACTTC,CASSLDLGRGLYEQYF
-,TRBV5-4,TRBJ2-3,TRBD2,TGTGCCAGCAGCTTGGGCGGGAGGGCCGTGGATACGCAGTATTTT,CASSLGGRAVDTQYF
-,TRBV6-5,TRBJ2-1,TRBD2,TGTGCCAGCAGTTATAGCGGGAGGGACAATGAGCAGTTCTTC,CASSYSGRDNEQFF
-,TRBV20-1,TRBJ1-2,-,TGCAGTGCTAGTGGCCAGGGCTACACCTTC,CSASGQGYTF
once,TRBV4-3,TRBJ2-3,-,TGCGCCAGCAGCCAAGTCGGCTGGAGATCGGATACGCAGTATTTT,CASSQVGWRSDTQYF
-,TRBV7-6,TRBJ2-2,TRBD1,TGTGCCAGCAGCCCCCGACAGGGTGGCGACACCGGGGAGCTGTTTTTT,CASSPRQGGDTGELFF
-,TRBV6-5,TRBJ2-2,-,TGTGCCAGCAGTTACGGCGGCAAAGTAAACACCGGGGAGCTGTTTTTT,CASSYGGKVNTGELFF
-,TRBV4-1,TRBJ1-2,-,TGCGCCAGCAGCCAAGTATTACGGCCGGACTATAACTATGGCTACACCTTC,CASSQVLRPDYNYGYTF